A selection of T cell receptor beta chains follows, all from one sample in a study of shared clonotypes between healthy human individuals. Data came from immunoSEQ multiplex PCR; TCRdb stores just in-frame clones and leaves some out. The repertoire holds some 1,100,000 clones, with about four fifths as singletons. The sequencing input was memory CD4+ T cells from PBMCs. The receptors stem from a man aged 18 to 29 in good health. Some clones in this sample may be carry-over from other donors' samples. Each CDR3 is given with its conserved first and last residue. The D gene is left open where the match is weak. Clone size, where shown, is once, few, many, or a class for clones that have expanded.

>-|few|TRBV7-2|TRBJ1-1
CASSFSQGTEAFF
TGTGCCAGCAGCTTCTCACAGGGAACTGAAGCTTTCTTT
>TRBD1|-|TRBV7-6|TRBJ1-2
CASSLVRGGGYTF
TGTGCCAGCAGCTTAGTCAGGGGGGGTGGCTACACCTTC
>-|-|TRBV5-1|TRBJ2-2
CASSSLEGSGELFF
TGCGCCAGCAGCTCTCTAGAGGGATCCGGGGAGCTGTTTTTT
>-|once|TRBV5-6|TRBJ1-2
CASSVTANYGYTF
TGTGCCAGCAGCGTCACCGCTAACTATGGCTACACCTTC
>-|few|TRBV27|TRBJ1-1
CASSFYGEGTEAFF
TGTGCCAGCAGTTTTTACGGAGAGGGGACTGAAGCTTTCTTT
>-|-|TRBV7-9|TRBJ1-2
CASSHLPGTLRPNYGYTF
TGTGCCAGCAGCCACCTACCTGGGACTCTGAGGCCTAACTATGGCTACACCTTC
>TRBD2|-|TRBV18|TRBJ2-1
CASSLPLAGGPSNEQFF
TGTGCCAGCTCACTACCTCTAGCGGGAGGGCCTAGTAATGAGCAGTTCTTC
>-|-|TRBV9|TRBJ2-7
CASSVEGSVYSEQYF
TGTGCCAGCAGCGTAGAGGGTAGTGTTTATTCGGAGCAGTACTTC
>-|-|TRBV7-9|TRBJ1-3
CASSFAGEFSGNTIYF
TGTGCCAGCAGCTTCGCTGGGGAGTTCTCTGGAAACACCATATATTTT
>TRBD1|few|TRBV7-3|TRBJ2-1
CASSLKGTVTYNEQFF
TGTGCCAGCAGCTTAAAGGGGACAGTTACCTACAATGAGCAGTTCTTC
>TRBD2|-|TRBV7-2|TRBJ2-7
CASSPRLAGVSEQYF
TGTGCCAGCAGCCCGAGACTAGCGGGAGTGAGTGAGCAGTACTTC
>TRBD1|few|TRBV5-1|TRBJ1-1
CASSFQGTGDTEAFF
TGCGCCAGCAGCTTTCAGGGCACAGGGGATACTGAAGCTTTCTTT
>-|-|TRBV6-6|TRBJ2-7
CASSYPGQEQYF
TGTGCCAGCAGTTACCCAGGGCAAGAGCAGTACTTC
>TRBD1|-|TRBV4-1|TRBJ2-7
CASSSWDRQYEQYF
TGCGCCAGCAGCTCCTGGGACAGGCAGTACGAGCAGTACTTC
>TRBD2|-|TRBV18|TRBJ2-5
CASSNTGTSGSPLQETQYF
TGTGCCAGCTCCAACACCGGGACTAGCGGGAGTCCCCTTCAAGAGACCCAGTACTTC
>-|-|TRBV28|TRBJ2-5
CASSFGRTQYF
TGTGCCAGCAGTTTTGGAAGGACCCAGTACTTC
>TRBD1|once|TRBV10-3|TRBJ2-3
CAISQGALLTDTQYF
TGTGCCATCAGCCAGGGGGCCCTACTTACAGATACGCAGTATTTT
>-|-|TRBV5-4|TRBJ2-1
CASSMKDKYNEQFF
TGTGCCAGCAGCATGAAGGACAAGTACAATGAGCAGTTCTTC
>-|-|TRBV20-1|TRBJ2-1
CSGQGNNEQFF
TGCAGTGGGCAGGGGAACAATGAGCAGTTCTTC
>-|few|TRBV19|TRBJ2-3
CAGTPLGLGPSTDTQYF
TGTGCCGGGACACCACTCGGGTTAGGCCCGAGCACAGATACGCAGTATTTT